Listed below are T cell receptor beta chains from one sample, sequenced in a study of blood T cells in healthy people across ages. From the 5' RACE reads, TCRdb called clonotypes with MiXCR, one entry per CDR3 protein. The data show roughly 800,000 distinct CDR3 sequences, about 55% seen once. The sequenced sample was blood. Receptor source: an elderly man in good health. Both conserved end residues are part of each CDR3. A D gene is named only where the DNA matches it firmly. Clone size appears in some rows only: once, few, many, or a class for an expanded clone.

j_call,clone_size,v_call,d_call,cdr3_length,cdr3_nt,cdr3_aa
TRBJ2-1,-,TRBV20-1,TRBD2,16,TGCAGTGCTGCTAGCGGGACAAAGGTGGGGTACAATGAGCAGTTCTTC,CSAASGTKVGYNEQFF
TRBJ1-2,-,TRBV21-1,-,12,TGTGCCAGCAGCAAAGTCAGGCGATGCTACACCTTC,CASSKVRRCYTF
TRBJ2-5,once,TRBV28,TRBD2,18,TGTGCCAGCAGTTTATTCAGCTGGGCTAGCGGGAGAACGGAGACCCAGTACTTC,CASSLFSWASGRTETQYF
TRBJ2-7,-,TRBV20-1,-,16,TGCAGTGCTAGTTTTCCCGGGGACGTTCTCTCCTACGAGCAGTACTTC,CSASFPGDVLSYEQYF
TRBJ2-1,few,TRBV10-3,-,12,TGTGCCATCAGCCTTACTAGCAATGAGCAGTTCTTC,CAISLTSNEQFF
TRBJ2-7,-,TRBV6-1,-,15,TGTGCCAGCCGCCGGGATGGGGACACGTACTACGAGCAGTACTTC,CASRRDGDTYYEQYF
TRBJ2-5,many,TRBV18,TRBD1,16,TGTGCCAGCTCACCGACAATACAGGGGGTCCAAGAGACCCAGTACTTC,CASSPTIQGVQETQYF
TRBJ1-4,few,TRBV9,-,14,TGTGCCAGCAGCGTAGACATCGCTAATGAAAAACTGTTTTTT,CASSVDIANEKLFF
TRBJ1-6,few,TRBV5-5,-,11,TGTGCCAGCAGCGTAGATTCACCCCTCCACTTT,CASSVDSPLHF
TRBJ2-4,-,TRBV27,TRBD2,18,TGTGCCAGCAGTCGCAGACTAGCGGGAGGGCCGGCCAAAAACATTCAGTACTTC,CASSRRLAGGPAKNIQYF
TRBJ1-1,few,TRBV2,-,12,TGTGCCAGCAGTCCCAGGTACACTGAAGCTTTCTTT,CASSPRYTEAFF
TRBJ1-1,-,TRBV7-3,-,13,TGTGCCAGCAGCGTAAGGGCAGGAGGTGAAGCTTTCTTT,CASSVRAGGEAFF
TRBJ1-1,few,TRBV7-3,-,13,TGTGCCAGCAGCGGGGGGATGAACACTGAAGCTTTCTTT,CASSGGMNTEAFF
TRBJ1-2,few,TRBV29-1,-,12,TGCAGCGTCGCAGGGTTGGACTATGGCTACACCTTC,CSVAGLDYGYTF
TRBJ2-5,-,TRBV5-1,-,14,TGCGCCAGCACCCAAGCAGGGGCCCAAGAGACCCAGTACTTC,CASTQAGAQETQYF
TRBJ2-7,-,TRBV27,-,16,TGTGCCAGCAGTTGGACATCCGGGACTCTCTCCTACGAGCAGTACTTC,CASSWTSGTLSYEQYF
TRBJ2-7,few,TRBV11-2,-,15,TGTGCCAGCAGCCCCACCCCACCCGACAGCTACGAGCAGTACTTC,CASSPTPPDSYEQYF
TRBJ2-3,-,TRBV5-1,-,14,TGCGCCAGCAGTTTGCAGCCTAGCACAGATACGCAGTATTTT,CASSLQPSTDTQYF
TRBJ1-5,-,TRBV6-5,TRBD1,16,TGTGCCAGCAGTCCCGGACAGGGAGCGAGCAATCAGCCCCAGCATTTT,CASSPGQGASNQPQHF
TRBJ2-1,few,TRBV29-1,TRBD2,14,TGCAGCGTTCAACCGGGACTAGCGGCCGATGAGCAGTTCTTC,CSVQPGLAADEQFF
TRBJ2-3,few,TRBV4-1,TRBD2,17,TGCGCCAGCAGCCAGTCGACTAGCGGGTTCCAGCACAGATACGCGTATTTT,CASSQSTSGFQHRYAYF
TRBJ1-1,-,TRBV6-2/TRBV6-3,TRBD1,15,TGTGCCAGCATCCATTGGGGACAGGGGGCCACTGAAGCTTTCTTT,CASIHWGQGATEAFF
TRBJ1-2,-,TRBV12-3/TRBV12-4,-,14,TGTGCCAGCAGTTCAAGATCCACTTACTATGGCTACACCTTC,CASSSRSTYYGYTF
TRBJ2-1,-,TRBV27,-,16,TGTGCCAGCATAGCCCTCCGAGGGGTGGGTCACAATGAGCAGTTCTTC,CASIALRGVGHNEQFF
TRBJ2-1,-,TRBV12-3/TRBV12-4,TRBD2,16,TGTGCCAGCAGTGCCAGCGGGAGGGCCATCTACAATGAGCAGTTCTTC,CASSASGRAIYNEQFF
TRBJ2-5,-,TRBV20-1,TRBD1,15,TGCAGTGCTAGAGACCCGACAGGGGAAGGCGAGACCCAGTACTTC,CSARDPTGEGETQYF
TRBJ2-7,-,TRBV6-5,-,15,TGTGCCAGCAGTTACGGGTCGGGAGCCCCCTACGAGCAGTACTTC,CASSYGSGAPYEQYF
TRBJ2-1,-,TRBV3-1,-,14,TGTGCCAGCAGCCCGGGGTACCCCTACAATGAGCAGTTCTTC,CASSPGYPYNEQFF
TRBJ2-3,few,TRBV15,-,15,TGTGCCACCAGCAGACCAACGGGTCGGGCAGATACGCAGTATTTT,CATSRPTGRADTQYF